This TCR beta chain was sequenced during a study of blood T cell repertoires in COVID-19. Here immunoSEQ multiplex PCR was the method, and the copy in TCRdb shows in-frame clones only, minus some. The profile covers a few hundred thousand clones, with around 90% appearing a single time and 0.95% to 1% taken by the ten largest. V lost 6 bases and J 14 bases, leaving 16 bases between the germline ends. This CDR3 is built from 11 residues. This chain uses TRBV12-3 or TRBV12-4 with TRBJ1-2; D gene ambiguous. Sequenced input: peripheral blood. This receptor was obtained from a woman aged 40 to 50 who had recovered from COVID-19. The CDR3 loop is CASSPLEVSTF. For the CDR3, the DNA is TGTGCCAGCAGCCCCCTTGAGGTTTCTACCTTC.